A single sample is the source of the 19 T cell receptor beta chains below, sequenced in a study of lymphopenia after photon versus proton radiotherapy. Clones were read by immunoSEQ multiplex PCR, and TCRdb kept only the in-frame ones, dropping some. The table has 40,000 or so clones, about 85% seen once; the top ten hold roughly 2.3%. The sample in question was peripheral blood, obtained from a patient treated with photon-based radiotherapy. These receptors were taken from a man aged 35 to 55 with gastric cancer.

This chain uses TRBV6-5 with TRBJ2-7; the match to TRBD1 covers 7 bases. CDR3 length: 15 amino acids. The V and J ends lost 2 bases and 0 bases, in that order; junction bases with no gene match: 4. Germline CDR1 and CDR2: MNHEY and SVGAGI. CDR3 loop: CASSYRWDSSYEQYF. The DNA for the CDR3 is TGTGCCAGCAGTTACCGGTGGGACAGCTCCTACGAGCAGTACTTC.

V usage is TRBV7-9 and J usage is TRBJ1-1, with a weak D call TRBD1 (6 bases). The CDR3 consists of 13 residues. The V gene's germline CDR1 is SEHNR and CDR2 FQNEAQ (reference sequence). Trimming pared 6 bases from V and 0 bases from J, leaving 8 bases between. CDR3 bases: TGTGCCAGCAGAAAGGGGGTGAACACTGAAGCTTTCTTT. Its protein is CASRKGVNTEAFF.

The rearrangement joins TRBV5-1 to TRBJ1-4; maybe TRBD1 (5 bases). V shed 4 bases and J shed 5 bases, with 15 bases lying between them. Germline CDR1 is SGHRS and CDR2 is YFSETQ. CDR3 length: 15 amino acids. The CDR3 sequence is CASSPGTGGNEKLFF. The CDR3 bases are TGCGCCAGCAGCCCGGGGACGGGAGGAAATGAAAAACTGTTTTTT.

V usage is TRBV5-4 and J usage is TRBJ1-2; D perhaps matches TRBD1 (5 bases). Germline CDR1 is SGHNT and CDR2 is YYREEE (reference sequence). The germline V and J ends were trimmed by 4 bases and 1 base, with 8 bases remaining between them. The length of the CDR3 is 13 residues. CDR3 region: CASSPGLNYGYTF. In nucleotides, the CDR3 is TGTGCCAGCAGCCCGGGACTTAACTATGGCTACACCTTC. Complete variable domain (other parts from reference TRBV5-4 and TRBJ1-2): ETGVTQSPTHLIKTRGQQVTLRCSSQSGHNTVSWYQQALGQGPQFIFQYYREEENGRGNFPPRFSGLQFPNYSSELNVNALELDDSALYLCASSPGLNYGYTFGSGTRLTVV.

This sequence joins TRBV18 and TRBJ1-5; D gene ambiguous. This CDR3 is built from 13 residues. From germline, CDR1 is KGHSH and CDR2 LQKENI. The V gene lost 6 bases and the J gene lost 2 bases, with 8 bases spanning the gap. CDR3 in amino acids: CASSSDGNQPQHF. The CDR3 nucleotides are TGTGCCAGCTCCTCCGACGGCAATCAGCCCCAGCATTTT.

The CDR3 nucleotides read TGCGCCAGCAGCTTAGTCGGGACAGGCCAAGAGACCCAGTACTTC. Translated, it gives CASSLVGTGQETQYF. The chain employs TRBV5-1 and TRBJ2-5, with 8 bases that match TRBD1. Germline assignment: CDR1 SGHRS and CDR2 YFSETQ. The CDR3 sequence is 15 residues long. V gave up 2 bases and J gave up 1 base; unmatched junction bases: 4. Full variable domain (rest looked up from reference TRBV5-1 and TRBJ2-5): KAGVTQTPRYLIKTRGQQVTLSCSPISGHRSVSWYQQTPGQGLQFLFEYFSETQRNKGNFPGRFSGRQFSNSRSEMNVSTLELGDSALYLCASSLVGTGQETQYFGPGTRLLVL.

The chain employs TRBV10-1 and TRBJ1-2; D is undetermined. This CDR3 contains 16 residues. The V end was cut by 8 bases, the J end by 3 bases, with 22 bases between. Germline assignment: CDR1 WNHNN and CDR2 SYGVQD (reference sequence). The chain's CDR3 is CASPQDTIVLDYGYTF. Here the CDR3 DNA reads TGCGCCAGCCCTCAAGATACGATAGTCTTAGACTATGGCTACACCTTC.

This chain links TRBV4-3 with TRBJ1-5; D is ambiguous. Trimming stripped 1 base from V and 5 bases from J, with 12 bases between. Germline V gene sequence: CDR1 LGHNA, CDR2 YSLEER. The CDR3 runs 15 residues. The CDR3, as DNA: TGCGCCAGCAGCCAAGCCGTAGGCGGACATCAGCCCCAGCATTTT. This encodes CASSQAVGGHQPQHF.

The V gene is TRBV4-1, the J gene TRBJ1-1; 8 bases agree with TRBD1. Germline CDR1 reads MGHRA; CDR2 reads YSYEKL. CDR3 length: 15 residues. With V trimmed by 3 bases and J by 4 bases, 7 bases remained unmatched. In nucleotides, the CDR3 is TGCGCCAGCAGCCAGCCAGGGGGCTTGAGCACTGAAGCTTTCTTT. Amino acids: CASSQPGGLSTEAFF.

The V and J genes are TRBV11-1 and TRBJ2-1; possibly TRBD1 for D (6 bases). Between the trimmed V and J ends, which lost 2 bases and 5 bases, there was a span of 10 bases. The CDR3 runs to 14 residues. Germline V CDR1 and CDR2: SGHAT, FQDESV (reference sequence). The CDR3 loop reads CASSLRGNHNEQFF. The CDR3 DNA sequence: TGTGCCAGCAGCTTAAGGGGGAACCACAATGAGCAGTTCTTC.

This rearrangement joins TRBV30 to TRBJ1-6; 9 bases fit TRBD1. Germline V gene data show CDR1 as GTSNPN and CDR2 as SVGIG (reference sequence). The CDR3 runs 13 residues. Trimming cost V 1 base and J 10 bases; bases outside gene matches: 2. The CDR3 DNA reads as TGTGCCTGGAGTGGGACAGGGGACTCACCCCTCCACTTT. This gives the protein CAWSGTGDSPLHF.

The chain couples TRBV2 to TRBJ2-3; no clear D. CDR3 size: 12 residues. The V end was cut by 4 bases, the J end by 6 bases, with 8 bases between. Germline V lookup: CDR1 SNHLY, CDR2 FYNNEI. In nucleotides, the CDR3 is TGTGCCAGCAGTGCAGTCTCGGATACGCAGTATTTT. This gives the protein CASSAVSDTQYF.

This rearrangement joins TRBV9 to TRBJ2-1; no definite D call. Germline CDR1 is SGDLS and CDR2 is YYNGEE. V gave up 0 bases and J gave up 7 bases, with 11 bases separating them. The CDR3 contains 14 residues. CDR3 sequence (DNA): TGTGCCAGCAGCGTAGGGACCCCCCGAAATGAGCAGTTCTTC. The encoded protein is CASSVGTPRNEQFF.

The genes are TRBV18 and TRBJ1-2, with D perhaps matching TRBD1 (5 bases). This CDR3 region has 11 residues. Germline V gene lookup returns CDR1 KGHSH and CDR2 LQKENI. V was clipped by 2 bases and J by 7 bases, with 5 bases between them. CDR3 amino acids: CASSPGGGYTF. CDR3 DNA: TGTGCCAGCTCACCAGGGGGTGGCTACACCTTC.

The chain joins TRBV23-1 to TRBJ1-5; 9 bases agree with TRBD1. TRBV23-1 is an ORF for which the function is uncertain. The length of the CDR3 is 15 residues. The ends lost 2 bases at V and 4 bases at J; junction bases unmatched: 3. In nucleotides, the CDR3 is TGCGCCAGCAGTCAACTGACAGGGGGGAATCAGCCCCAGCATTTT. Its translation is CASSQLTGGNQPQHF.

This clone was seen only a few times. This chain links TRBV10-3 with TRBJ1-2; the match to TRBD1 covers 7 bases. This CDR3 is 13 amino acids long. The germline CDR1 and CDR2 sequences are ENHRY and SYGVKD. The V gene end was trimmed by 2 bases and the J gene end by 10 bases; junction bases not matched to a gene: 7. CDR3 nucleotides: TGTGCCATCAGTGAGGAAGGGGGCAAGGACTACACCTTC. Encoded protein: CAISEEGGKDYTF.

The chain carries TRBV12-5 and TRBJ2-7, with D perhaps given as TRBD1 or TRBD2 (6 bases each). CDR1 and CDR2 from the germline V gene are LGHNT and FRNRAP. This CDR3 has 15 residues. The V end lost 1 base, the J end lost 1 base, and 11 bases lay between the germline ends. This CDR3 is CASGLGTAGSYEQYF. CDR3 DNA: TGTGCTAGTGGTTTGGGGACAGCGGGTTCCTACGAGCAGTACTTC. Drawing the rest from reference TRBV12-5 and TRBJ2-7, the complete variable domain is DARVTQTPRHKVTEMGQEVTMRCQPILGHNTVFWYRQTMMQGLELLAYFRNRAPLDDSGMPKDRFSAEMPDATLATLKIQPSEPRDSAVYFCASGLGTAGSYEQYFGPGTRLTVT.

This chain uses TRBV4-1 with TRBJ1-2, with D perhaps TRBD1 (6 bases). The CDR3 consists of 14 residues. V lost 3 bases to trimming and J lost 4 bases, with 12 bases between them. Germline V lookup: CDR1 MGHRA, CDR2 YSYEKL. The CDR3 here is CASSQGADIYGYTF. CDR3 nucleotides: TGCGCCAGCAGCCAGGGGGCGGACATCTATGGCTACACCTTC.

The CDR3 sequence: CAWSINYGYTF. The CDR3 region has the DNA TGTGCCTGGAGCATTAACTATGGCTACACCTTC. The genes are TRBV30 and TRBJ1-2; no definite D call. Germline V lookup: CDR1 GTSNPN, CDR2 SVGIG (reference sequence). This CDR3 comprises 11 residues. V lost 3 bases, J lost 1 base, and 3 bases lay in between.